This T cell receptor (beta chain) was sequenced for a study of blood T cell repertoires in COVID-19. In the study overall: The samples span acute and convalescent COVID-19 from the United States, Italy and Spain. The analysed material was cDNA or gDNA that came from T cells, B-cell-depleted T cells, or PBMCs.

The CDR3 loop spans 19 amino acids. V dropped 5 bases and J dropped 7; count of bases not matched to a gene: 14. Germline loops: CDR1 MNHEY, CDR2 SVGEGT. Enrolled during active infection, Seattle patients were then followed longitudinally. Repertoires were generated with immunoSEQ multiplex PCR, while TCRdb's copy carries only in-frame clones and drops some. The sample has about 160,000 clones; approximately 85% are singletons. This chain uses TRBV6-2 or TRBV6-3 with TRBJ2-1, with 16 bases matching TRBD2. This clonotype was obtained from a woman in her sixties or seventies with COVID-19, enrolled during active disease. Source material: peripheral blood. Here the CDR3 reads CASSTTGLAGGPSRNEQFF. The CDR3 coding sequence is TGTGCCAGCAGTACGACGGGACTAGCGGGAGGGCCCTCGAGAAATGAGCAGTTCTTC.